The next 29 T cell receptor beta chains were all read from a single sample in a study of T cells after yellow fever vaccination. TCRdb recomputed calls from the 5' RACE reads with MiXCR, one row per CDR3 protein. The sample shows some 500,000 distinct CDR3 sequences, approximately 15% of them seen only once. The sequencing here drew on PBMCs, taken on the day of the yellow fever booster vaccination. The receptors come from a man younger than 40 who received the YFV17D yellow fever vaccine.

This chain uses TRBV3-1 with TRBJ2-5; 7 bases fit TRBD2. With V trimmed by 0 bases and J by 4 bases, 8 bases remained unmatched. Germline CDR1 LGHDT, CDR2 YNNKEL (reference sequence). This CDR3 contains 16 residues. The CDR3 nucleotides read TGTGCCAGCAGCCAAGATTTTCGGGCTAGCGGAGAGACCCAGTACTTC. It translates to CASSQDFRASGETQYF.

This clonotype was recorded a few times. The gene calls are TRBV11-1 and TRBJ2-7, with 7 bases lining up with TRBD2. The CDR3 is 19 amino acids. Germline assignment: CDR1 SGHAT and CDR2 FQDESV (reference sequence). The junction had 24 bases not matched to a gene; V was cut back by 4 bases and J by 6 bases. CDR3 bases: TGTGCCAGCAGCTGGGGTTTGGCTAGCGGAAACGAAGGGAGTAGCGAGCAGTACTTC. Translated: CASSWGLASGNEGSSEQYF. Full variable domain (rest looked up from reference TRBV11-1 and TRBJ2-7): EAEVAQSPRYKITEKSQAVAFWCDPISGHATLYWYRQILGQGPELLVQFQDESVVDDSQLPKDRFSAERLKGVDSTLKIQPAELGDSAMYLCASSWGLASGNEGSSEQYFGPGTRLTVT.

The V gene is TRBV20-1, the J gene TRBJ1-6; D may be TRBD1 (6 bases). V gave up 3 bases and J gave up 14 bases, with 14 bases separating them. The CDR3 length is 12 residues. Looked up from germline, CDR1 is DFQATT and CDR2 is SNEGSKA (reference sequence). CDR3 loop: CSARVLRGSLHF. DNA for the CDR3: TGCAGTGCTAGGGTGCTAAGGGGGTCCCTCCACTTT.

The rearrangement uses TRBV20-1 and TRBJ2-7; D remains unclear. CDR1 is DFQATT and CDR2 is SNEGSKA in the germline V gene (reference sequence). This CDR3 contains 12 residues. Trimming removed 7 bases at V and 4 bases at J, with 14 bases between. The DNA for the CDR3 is TGCAGTGTTTCGCCAGGAACTTACGAGCAGTACTTC. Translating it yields CSVSPGTYEQYF.

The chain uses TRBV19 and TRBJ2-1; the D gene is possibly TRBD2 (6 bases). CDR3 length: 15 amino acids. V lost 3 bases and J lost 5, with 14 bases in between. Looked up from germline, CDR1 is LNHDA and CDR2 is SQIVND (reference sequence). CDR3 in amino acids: CASSIVGGSHNEQFF. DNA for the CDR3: TGTGCCAGTAGTATCGTCGGGGGATCCCACAATGAGCAGTTCTTC.

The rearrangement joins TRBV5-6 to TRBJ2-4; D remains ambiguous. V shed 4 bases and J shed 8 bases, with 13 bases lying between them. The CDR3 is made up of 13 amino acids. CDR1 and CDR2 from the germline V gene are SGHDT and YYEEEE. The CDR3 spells CASSLGSIDIQYF. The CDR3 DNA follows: TGTGCCAGCAGCCTTGGCAGTATCGACATTCAGTACTTC.

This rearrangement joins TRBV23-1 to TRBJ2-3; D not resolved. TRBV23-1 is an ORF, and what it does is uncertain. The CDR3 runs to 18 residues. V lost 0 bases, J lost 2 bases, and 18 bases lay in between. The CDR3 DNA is TGCGCCAGCAGTCAATCTGACTCCTCCGGGCGACCCACAGATACGCAGTATTTT. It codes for CASSQSDSSGRPTDTQYF.

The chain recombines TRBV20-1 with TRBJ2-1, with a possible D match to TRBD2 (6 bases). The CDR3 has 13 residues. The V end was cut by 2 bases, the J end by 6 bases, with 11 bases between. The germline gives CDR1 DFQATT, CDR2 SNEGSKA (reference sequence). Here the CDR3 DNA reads TGCAGTGCTAGACCCGGGAGCAGCAATGAGCAGTTCTTC. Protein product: CSARPGSSNEQFF.

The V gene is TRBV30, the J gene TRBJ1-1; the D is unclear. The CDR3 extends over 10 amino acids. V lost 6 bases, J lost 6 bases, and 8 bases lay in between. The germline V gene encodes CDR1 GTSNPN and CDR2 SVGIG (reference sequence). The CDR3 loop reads CACPRAEAFF. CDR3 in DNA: TGTGCCTGCCCCCGCGCTGAAGCTTTCTTT.

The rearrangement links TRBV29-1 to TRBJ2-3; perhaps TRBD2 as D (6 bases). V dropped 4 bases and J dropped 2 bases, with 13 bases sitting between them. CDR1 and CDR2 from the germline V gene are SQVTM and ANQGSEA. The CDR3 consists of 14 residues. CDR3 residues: CSVVGLAYTDTQYF. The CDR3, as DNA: TGCAGCGTTGTTGGTCTAGCGTACACAGATACGCAGTATTTT.

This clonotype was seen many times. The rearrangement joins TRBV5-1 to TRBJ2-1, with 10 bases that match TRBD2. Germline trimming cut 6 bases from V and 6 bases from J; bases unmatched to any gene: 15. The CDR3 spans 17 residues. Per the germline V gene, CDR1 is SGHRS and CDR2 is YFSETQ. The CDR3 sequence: CASTPPGLAGVGNEQFF. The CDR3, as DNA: TGCGCCAGCACCCCCCCAGGGCTAGCGGGAGTGGGCAATGAGCAGTTCTTC.

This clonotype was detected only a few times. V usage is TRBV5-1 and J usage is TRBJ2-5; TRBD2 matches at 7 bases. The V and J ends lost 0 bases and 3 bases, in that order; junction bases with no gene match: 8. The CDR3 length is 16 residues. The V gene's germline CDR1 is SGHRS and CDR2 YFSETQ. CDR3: CASSLAVGAGEETQYF. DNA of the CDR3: TGCGCCAGCAGCTTGGCGGTAGGGGCGGGAGAAGAGACCCAGTACTTC.

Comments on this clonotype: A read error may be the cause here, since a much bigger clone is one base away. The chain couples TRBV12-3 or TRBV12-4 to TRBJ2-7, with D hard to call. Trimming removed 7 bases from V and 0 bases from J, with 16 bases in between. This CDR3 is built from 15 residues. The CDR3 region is CASNRGRAISYEQYF. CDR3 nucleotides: TGTGCCAGCAACCGCGGACGGGCCATCTCCTACGAGCAGTACTTC.

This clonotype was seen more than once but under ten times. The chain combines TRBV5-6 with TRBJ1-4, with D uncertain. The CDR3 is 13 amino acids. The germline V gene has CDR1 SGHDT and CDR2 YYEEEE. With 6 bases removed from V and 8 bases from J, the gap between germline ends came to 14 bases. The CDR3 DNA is TGTGCCAGCATGATCGCCGCTGGGGAAAAACTGTTTTTT. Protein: CASMIAAGEKLFF.

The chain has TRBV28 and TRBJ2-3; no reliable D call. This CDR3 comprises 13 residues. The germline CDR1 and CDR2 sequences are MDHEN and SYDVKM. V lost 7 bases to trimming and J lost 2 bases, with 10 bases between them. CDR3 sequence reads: CASTRAFTDTQYF. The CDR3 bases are TGTGCCAGCACCCGGGCCTTCACAGATACGCAGTATTTT. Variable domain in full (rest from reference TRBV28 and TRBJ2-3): DVKVTQSSRYLVKRTGEKVFLECVQDMDHENMFWYRQDPGLGLRLIYFSYDVKMKEKGDIPEGYSVSREKKERFSLILESASTNQTSMYLCASTRAFTDTQYFGPGTRLTVL.

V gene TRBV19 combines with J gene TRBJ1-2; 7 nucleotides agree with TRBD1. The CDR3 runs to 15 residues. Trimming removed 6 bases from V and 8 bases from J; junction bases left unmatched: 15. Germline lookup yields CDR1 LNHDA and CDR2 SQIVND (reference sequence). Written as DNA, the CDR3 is TGTGCCAGTAGCCAGGGACAGACCCAGATGGGGGGCTACACCTTC. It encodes CASSQGQTQMGGYTF.

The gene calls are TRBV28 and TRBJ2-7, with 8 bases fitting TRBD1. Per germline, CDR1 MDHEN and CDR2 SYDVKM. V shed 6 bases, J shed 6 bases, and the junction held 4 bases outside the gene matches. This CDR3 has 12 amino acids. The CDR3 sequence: CASRTGAVEQYF. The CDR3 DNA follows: TGTGCCAGCAGGACAGGGGCGGTCGAGCAGTACTTC.

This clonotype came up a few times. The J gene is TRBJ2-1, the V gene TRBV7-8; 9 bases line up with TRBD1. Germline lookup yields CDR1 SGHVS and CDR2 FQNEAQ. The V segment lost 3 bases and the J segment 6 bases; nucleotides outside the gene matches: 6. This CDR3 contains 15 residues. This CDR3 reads CASSFRDRATNEQFF. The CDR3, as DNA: TGTGCCAGCAGCTTCCGGGACAGGGCTACCAATGAGCAGTTCTTC.

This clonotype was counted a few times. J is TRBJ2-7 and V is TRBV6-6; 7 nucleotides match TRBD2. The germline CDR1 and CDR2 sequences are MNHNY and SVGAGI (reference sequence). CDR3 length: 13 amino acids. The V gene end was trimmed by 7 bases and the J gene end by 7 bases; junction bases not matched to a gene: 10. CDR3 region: CASTRDPAGEQYF. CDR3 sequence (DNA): TGTGCCAGCACCCGGGACCCAGCGGGGGAGCAGTACTTC.

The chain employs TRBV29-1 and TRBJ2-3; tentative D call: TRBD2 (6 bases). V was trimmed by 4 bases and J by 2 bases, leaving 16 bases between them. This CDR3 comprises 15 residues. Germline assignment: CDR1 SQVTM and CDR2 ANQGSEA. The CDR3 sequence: CSVALTSSTTDTQYF. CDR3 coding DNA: TGCAGCGTTGCCCTGACTAGTAGTACCACAGATACGCAGTATTTT.

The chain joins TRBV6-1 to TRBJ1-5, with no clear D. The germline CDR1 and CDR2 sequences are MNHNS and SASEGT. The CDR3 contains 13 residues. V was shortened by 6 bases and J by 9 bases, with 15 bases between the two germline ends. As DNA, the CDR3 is TGTGCCAGCAGGTTTGGCCCTACGATGCCCCAGCATTTT. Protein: CASRFGPTMPQHF.

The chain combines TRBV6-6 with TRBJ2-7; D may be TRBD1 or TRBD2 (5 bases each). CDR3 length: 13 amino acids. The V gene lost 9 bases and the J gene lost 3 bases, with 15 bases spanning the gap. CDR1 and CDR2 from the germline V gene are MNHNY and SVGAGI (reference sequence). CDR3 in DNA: TGTGCCAGTCGGGGCCGCTCCCTCTACGAGCAGTACTTC. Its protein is CASRGRSLYEQYF.

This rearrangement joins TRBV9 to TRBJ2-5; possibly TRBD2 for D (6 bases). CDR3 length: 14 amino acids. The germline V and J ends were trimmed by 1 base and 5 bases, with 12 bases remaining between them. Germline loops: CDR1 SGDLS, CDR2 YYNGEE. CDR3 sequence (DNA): TGTGCCAGCAGCGTATTAGCGGTTGGGGAGACCCAGTACTTC. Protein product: CASSVLAVGETQYF.

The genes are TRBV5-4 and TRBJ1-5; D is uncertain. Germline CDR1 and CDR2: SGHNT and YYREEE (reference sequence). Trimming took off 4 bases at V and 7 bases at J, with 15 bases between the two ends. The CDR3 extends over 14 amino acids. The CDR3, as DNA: TGTGCCAGCAGCCCCAGTCCAGGCGGACAGCCCCAGCATTTT. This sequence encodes CASSPSPGGQPQHF. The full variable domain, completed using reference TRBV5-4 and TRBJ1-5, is ETGVTQSPTHLIKTRGQQVTLRCSSQSGHNTVSWYQQALGQGPQFIFQYYREEENGRGNFPPRFSGLQFPNYSSELNVNALELDDSALYLCASSPSPGGQPQHFGDGTRLSIL.

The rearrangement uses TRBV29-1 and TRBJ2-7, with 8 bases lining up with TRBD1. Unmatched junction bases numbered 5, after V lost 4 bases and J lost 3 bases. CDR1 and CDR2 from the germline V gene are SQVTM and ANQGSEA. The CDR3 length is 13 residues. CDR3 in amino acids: CSVGGTGVYEQYF. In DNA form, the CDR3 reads TGCAGCGTTGGAGGGACAGGAGTCTACGAGCAGTACTTC.

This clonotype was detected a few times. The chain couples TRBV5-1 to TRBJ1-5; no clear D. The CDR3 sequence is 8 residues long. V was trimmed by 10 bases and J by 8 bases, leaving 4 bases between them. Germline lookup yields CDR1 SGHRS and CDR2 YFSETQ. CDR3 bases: TGCGCCGGAGAGCCCCAGCATTTT. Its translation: CAGEPQHF.

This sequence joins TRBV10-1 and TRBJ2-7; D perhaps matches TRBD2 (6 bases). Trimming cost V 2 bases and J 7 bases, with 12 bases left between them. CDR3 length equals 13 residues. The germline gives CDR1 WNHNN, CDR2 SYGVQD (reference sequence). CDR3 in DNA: TGCGCCAGCAGTGAGGCGGGGAGGAAAGAGCAGTACTTC. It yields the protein CASSEAGRKEQYF.

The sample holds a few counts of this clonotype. CDR3 bases: TGTGCCAGCAGTTATGGCCACTATGGCTACACCTTC. Translated, it gives CASSYGHYGYTF. The genes are TRBV6-5 and TRBJ1-2; unclear D gene. Germline assignment: CDR1 MNHEY and CDR2 SVGAGI. CDR3 length: 12 residues. The V gene lost 3 bases and the J gene lost 3 bases, with 5 bases spanning the gap.

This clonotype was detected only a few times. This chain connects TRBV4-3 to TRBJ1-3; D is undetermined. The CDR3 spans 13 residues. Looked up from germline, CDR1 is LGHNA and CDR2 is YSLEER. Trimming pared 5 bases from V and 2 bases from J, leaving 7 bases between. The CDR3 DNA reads TGCGCCAGCAGCTTCGGACCTGGAAACACCATATATTTT. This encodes CASSFGPGNTIYF.